The clone carrying this T cell receptor (beta chain) was seen only a few times. Its specificity is not known. This sample is drawn from a study of T cell repertoires in cytomegalovirus infection. Study overall: Public TCR beta signatures marked donors with CMV infection and the matching HLA. Whole-study results and caveats: Predominance within the ex vivo response was attributable to HLA-C-restricted CMV-specific TCR beta clonotypes.

The V gene lost 1 base and the J gene lost 9 bases, with 10 bases spanning the gap. The CDR3 is 13 residues long. In germline, CDR1 is SGHAT, CDR2 FQNNGV. TCRdb called the reads again in MiXCR, with one record for every CDR3 protein. The repertoire holds roughly 700,000 distinct CDR3 sequences, around 35% seen once, with roughly 18% in the top ten. The rearrangement uses TRBV11-2 and TRBJ1-5; weak D call: TRBD1 (5 bases). The material sequenced was cultured PBMCs, taken from culture after CMV antigen stimulation. The receptor was derived from a human donor in good health (CMV status not recorded). Some clones in this sample may be carry-over from other donors' samples. Written as DNA, the CDR3 is TGTGCCAGCAGCTTAGGAGGGACTCCGCCCCAGCATTTT. It yields the protein CASSLGGTPPQHF.